The next 14 T cell receptor beta chains were all read from a single sample in a study of Ad26.COV2.S vaccination and SARS-CoV-2 variants. Treatment reported: around 19 received Ad26.COV2.S at low or high dose, single or two shots; roughly 5 received placebo; per-sample allocation not given. Day 63 after the first injection of vaccine or placebo was the sampling time. Generated by immunoSEQ multiplex PCR, the TCRdb table keeps only in-frame clones and is missing some. The profile shows approximately 360,000 clones, approximately 83% of them singletons. The starting material was peripheral blood, obtained in a trial of Ad26.COV2.S vaccine versus placebo. These receptors came from a person aged 18 to 65 who received the Ad26.COV2.S COVID-19 vaccine or a placebo.

V gene TRBV5-6 combines with J gene TRBJ1-1; D unclear. The V end was cut by 2 bases, the J end by 1 base, with 9 bases between. The CDR3 length is 14 residues. Looked up from germline, CDR1 is SGHDT and CDR2 is YYEEEE. CDR3: CASSFSGRNTEAFF. The CDR3 DNA is TGTGCCAGCAGCTTTTCAGGCAGGAACACTGAAGCTTTCTTT.

The chain combines TRBV27 with TRBJ1-3, with D possibly TRBD1 on 5 matching bases. This CDR3 is 14 amino acids long. Germline lookup yields CDR1 MNHEY and CDR2 SMNVEV (reference sequence). V gave up 6 bases and J gave up 4 bases, with 13 bases separating them. The CDR3: CASSARGAGNTIYF. The CDR3 DNA reads TGTGCCAGCAGCGCAAGGGGTGCGGGAAACACCATATATTTT.

V usage is TRBV25-1 and J usage is TRBJ2-5; D is unresolved. The V gene's germline CDR1 is MGHDK and CDR2 SYGVNS. Trimming took off 3 bases at V and 1 base at J, with 9 bases between the two ends. CDR3 length equals 14 residues. The CDR3 is CASSDGSLQETQYF. DNA of the CDR3: TGTGCCAGCAGTGATGGGTCGCTCCAAGAGACCCAGTACTTC.

The chain employs TRBV7-6 and TRBJ2-2, with D uncertain. Trimming stripped 0 bases from V and 0 bases from J, with 8 bases between. The CDR3 runs 16 residues. The germline CDR1 and CDR2 sequences are SGHVS and FNYEAQ. For the CDR3, the DNA is TGTGCCAGCAGCTTAGCGGCGGATGCGAACACCGGGGAGCTGTTTTTT. This sequence encodes CASSLAADANTGELFF. The complete variable domain, with remaining parts taken from reference TRBV7-6 and TRBJ2-2, reads GAGVSQSPRYKVTKRGQDVALRCDPISGHVSLYWYRQALGQGPEFLTYFNYEAQQDKSGLPNDRFSAERPEGSISTLTIQRTEQRDSAMYRCASSLAADANTGELFFGEGSRLTVL.

The chain links TRBV18 to TRBJ1-1; 8 positions match TRBD1. J gave up 1 base and V 3 bases, and 4 bases lay outside the gene matches. The CDR3 has 15 residues. The germline gives CDR1 KGHSH, CDR2 LQKENI. DNA of the CDR3: TGTGCCAGCTCACCTGGGACAGGTTCGAACACTGAAGCTTTCTTT. Translation: CASSPGTGSNTEAFF.

This chain joins TRBV12-3 or TRBV12-4 and TRBJ2-5; D unresolved. The CDR3 runs to 12 residues. Trimming removed 5 bases at V and 10 bases at J, with 14 bases between. The CDR3 loop is CASSTTWAYQYF. CDR3 bases: TGTGCCAGCAGTACCACTTGGGCATACCAGTACTTC.

V is TRBV5-6 and J is TRBJ1-2; TRBD1 aligns across 8 bases. Germline CDR1 is SGHDT and CDR2 is YYEEEE. With V trimmed by 0 bases and J by 4 bases, 5 bases remained unmatched. This CDR3 is built from 15 residues. The CDR3 DNA reads as TGTGCCAGCAGCTTGGCCCAGGGGGCGGGCTATGGCTACACCTTC. This gives the protein CASSLAQGAGYGYTF. Looking up the rest from reference TRBV5-6 and TRBJ1-2 gives the full variable domain: DAGVTQSPTHLIKTRGQQVTLRCSPKSGHDTVSWYQQALGQGPQFIFQYYEEEERQRGNFPDRFSGHQFPNYSSELNVNALLLGDSALYLCASSLAQGAGYGYTFGSGTRLTVV.

This clone was observed a few times. The chain couples TRBV7-2 to TRBJ1-2, with D possibly TRBD1 on 5 matching bases. Germline-derived CDR1 and CDR2 are SGHTA and FQGNSA. V lost 11 bases and J lost 3, with 16 bases in between. The CDR3 loop spans 13 amino acids. The CDR3 sequence: CAGGEGSYYGYTF. CDR3 nucleotides: TGTGCCGGGGGGGAGGGGAGCTACTATGGCTACACCTTC.

J is TRBJ2-1 and V is TRBV4-1; D possibly matches TRBD1 or TRBD2 (5 bases each). Germline CDR1 and CDR2: MGHRA and YSYEKL. This CDR3 spans 17 amino acids. The V and J ends lost 5 bases and 0 bases respectively, with 17 bases between them. CDR3 coding DNA: TGCGCCAGCAGCACCAGGTCCGGGACGAGCTCCTACAATGAGCAGTTCTTC. Protein: CASSTRSGTSSYNEQFF.

The chain employs TRBV5-1 and TRBJ1-2; D gene ambiguous. This CDR3 contains 13 residues. Germline lookup yields CDR1 SGHRS and CDR2 YFSETQ. Trimming left V 1 base short and J 8 bases short, with 12 bases between. As DNA, the CDR3 is TGCGCCAGCAGCTTGTCCCCCGCGGAAGGCTACACCTTC. Its translation is CASSLSPAEGYTF. Supplemented by reference TRBV5-1 and TRBJ1-2, the full variable domain reads KAGVTQTPRYLIKTRGQQVTLSCSPISGHRSVSWYQQTPGQGLQFLFEYFSETQRNKGNFPGRFSGRQFSNSRSEMNVSTLELGDSALYLCASSLSPAEGYTFGSGTRLTVV.

V usage is TRBV7-6 and J usage is TRBJ1-2; D is unresolved. Trimming took 5 bases from V and 0 from J, leaving 16 bases between them. In germline, CDR1 is SGHVS, CDR2 FNYEAQ. This CDR3 contains 16 residues. CDR3 nucleotide sequence: TGTGCCAGCAGCGCCTCAATAAGTTCTGCTAACTATGGCTACACCTTC. This encodes CASSASISSANYGYTF. The full variable domain, with the rest looked up from reference TRBV7-6 and TRBJ1-2, is GAGVSQSPRYKVTKRGQDVALRCDPISGHVSLYWYRQALGQGPEFLTYFNYEAQQDKSGLPNDRFSAERPEGSISTLTIQRTEQRDSAMYRCASSASISSANYGYTFGSGTRLTVV.

The chain uses TRBV7-2 and TRBJ2-5, with a weak D call TRBD2 (5 bases). Germline lookup yields CDR1 SGHTA and CDR2 FQGNSA. This CDR3 is built from 14 residues. Trimming left V 3 bases short and J 2 bases short, with 10 bases between. The CDR3 region has the DNA TGTGCCAGCAGCTTCGGGAACATACAAGAGACCCAGTACTTC. It yields the protein CASSFGNIQETQYF.

The chain carries TRBV30 and TRBJ2-1; 7 nucleotides line up with TRBD2. This CDR3 has 11 amino acids. CDR1 GTSNPN and CDR2 SVGIG come from the germline V gene (reference sequence). CDR3 amino acids: CAGRGVREQFF. The DNA for the CDR3 is TGTGCAGGGAGGGGCGTAAGAGAGCAGTTCTTC. The variable domain in full, with the rest retrieved from reference TRBV30 and TRBJ2-1, is SQTIHQWPATLVQPVGSPLSLECTVEGTSNPNLYWYRQAAGRGLQLLFYSVGIGQISSEVPQNLSASRPQDRQFILSSKKLLLSDSGFYLCAGRGVREQFFGPGTRLTVL.

In DNA form, the CDR3 reads TGTGCCAGCAGTTCGGACTTTTCGACCTACGAGCAGTACTTC. It translates to CASSSDFSTYEQYF. The chain is built from TRBV6-5 and TRBJ2-7; a weak D match, TRBD2 (5 bases). Germline V gene sequence: CDR1 MNHEY, CDR2 SVGAGI. Trimming stripped 4 bases from V and 2 bases from J, with 12 bases between. The CDR3 contains 14 residues.